This entry lists 27 T cell receptor beta chains sequenced from one sample in a study of control samples from healthy donors and cancer patients (TCRdb year 2020). Library creation used the immunoSEQ multiplex PCR assay. TCRdb's version of the immuneACCESS table is confined to in-frame rearrangements and falls short of the full clone set. An unresolved V gene accounts for under half of the shortfall where checked; the remainder is of unknown origin. The sample table shows roughly 170,000 clones, and roughly 94% are seen once. The ten biggest clones cover approximately 1.4% of the sample. Source material: blood. The source is a woman aged 18-29 years in good health.

The chain uses TRBV28 and TRBJ1-2, with 7 bases matching TRBD1. The CDR3 spans 15 residues. Germline assignment: CDR1 MDHEN and CDR2 SYDVKM. After removal of 9 bases from V and 1 base from J, the junction contained 11 bases not matched to a gene. The CDR3 DNA follows: TGTGCCAGTAGTCACAGGGGCCGATATAACTATGGCTACACCTTC. It yields the protein CASSHRGRYNYGYTF.

The V and J genes are TRBV4-2 and TRBJ1-6; 8 bases line up with TRBD1. Trimming took 1 base from V and 6 from J; bases not matched to a gene: 8. The CDR3 length is 17 residues. The V gene's germline CDR1 is LGHNA and CDR2 YNFKEQ. Here the CDR3 DNA reads TGTGCCAGCAGCCAAGTACACCGGGACAGGAGTAATTCACCCCTCCACTTT. Protein: CASSQVHRDRSNSPLHF.

This clone was recorded a few times. The chain links TRBV27 to TRBJ1-4; D might be TRBD1 (5 bases). CDR1 and CDR2 from the germline V gene are MNHEY and SMNVEV (reference sequence). V lost 8 bases and J 0 bases, leaving 10 bases between the germline ends. The CDR3 extends over 14 amino acids. The CDR3 DNA reads as TGTGCCAGCTCGGGGCTGGCAACTAATGAAAAACTGTTTTTT. This translates into CASSGLATNEKLFF.

V gene TRBV10-3 combines with J gene TRBJ1-2; D gene unclear. Trimming shortened V by 11 bases and J by 0 bases, and 19 bases separated the two germline ends. Germline V gene lookup returns CDR1 ENHRY and CDR2 SYGVKD. CDR3 length: 15 amino acids. The DNA of the CDR3 is TGTGCCTCCTCGACCCAACAGAACGCTAACTATGGCTACACCTTC. Protein product: CASSTQQNANYGYTF.

The chain links TRBV29-1 to TRBJ1-2, with TRBD1 as a possible D gene (6 bases). Trimming removed 5 bases from V and 2 bases from J, with 6 bases in between. Per germline, CDR1 SQVTM and CDR2 ANQGSEA. CDR3 length equals 11 residues. Here the CDR3 reads CSVQGNYGYTF. The CDR3 region has the DNA TGCAGCGTTCAGGGGAACTATGGCTACACCTTC. Full variable domain (rest looked up from reference TRBV29-1 and TRBJ1-2): SAVISQKPSRDICQRGTSLTIQCQVDSQVTMMFWYRQQPGQSLTLIATANQGSEATYESGFVIDKFPISRPNLTFSTLTVSNMSPEDSSIYLCSVQGNYGYTFGSGTRLTVV.

This clone appeared a single time. The gene calls are TRBV28 and TRBJ2-7; TRBD1 matches at 7 bases. V shed 3 bases and J 2 bases; nucleotides not matched to a gene: 7. Germline V CDR1 and CDR2: MDHEN, SYDVKM. There are 15 residues in the CDR3. The DNA for the CDR3 is TGTGCCAGCAGTTTCACAGGGGACGCTCCCTACGAGCAGTACTTC. Translated, it gives CASSFTGDAPYEQYF.

The rearrangement links TRBV27 to TRBJ2-7; D gene unclear. Germline CDR1 reads MNHEY; CDR2 reads SMNVEV (reference sequence). Deletions cut 3 bases from V and 3 bases from J, with 15 bases between. The CDR3 is 15 amino acids. This CDR3 reads CASSFRAPPGYEQYF. The CDR3 DNA reads as TGTGCCAGCAGTTTTAGAGCTCCACCGGGCTACGAGCAGTACTTC.

V gene TRBV5-1 combines with J gene TRBJ2-3, with 9 bases fitting TRBD2. The CDR3 consists of 16 residues. CDR1 and CDR2 (germline): SGHRS, YFSETQ. The trim removed 0 bases at V and 4 bases at J, leaving 6 bases unmatched. The CDR3 protein is CASSLGTSAPADTQYF. DNA for the CDR3: TGCGCCAGCAGCTTGGGGACTAGCGCGCCGGCAGATACGCAGTATTTT.

The V gene is TRBV3-1 (or the pseudogene TRBV3-2), the J gene TRBJ1-1; D is uncertain. Germline V gene sequence: CDR1 LGHDT, CDR2 YNNKEL (reference sequence). Trimming took off 3 bases at V and 8 bases at J, with 13 bases between the two ends. The length of the CDR3 is 13 residues. CDR3 region: CASSHGPVPEAFF. The CDR3 DNA follows: TGTGCCAGCAGCCATGGCCCCGTGCCAGAAGCTTTCTTT.

The sample holds a few counts of this clone. This chain uses TRBV18 with TRBJ2-1; TRBD2 matches 9 bases. The CDR3 covers 16 residues. Germline CDR1 reads KGHSH; CDR2 reads LQKENI. Trimming took 6 bases from V and 8 from J; bases not matched to a gene: 14. CDR3 loop: CASSPLWGAGGDEQFF. CDR3 nucleotide sequence: TGTGCCAGCTCCCCCCTCTGGGGAGCGGGAGGTGATGAGCAGTTCTTC.

The V call is TRBV10-2, the J call TRBJ1-5; D not resolved. V was pared by 0 bases and J by 0 bases, with 15 bases between. The CDR3 has 18 residues. Germline V gene lookup returns CDR1 WSHSY and CDR2 SAAADI. CDR3 in amino acids: CASSESVRTHHSNQPQHF. CDR3 coding DNA: TGCGCCAGCAGTGAGTCGGTCAGGACTCACCATAGCAATCAGCCCCAGCATTTT.

The gene calls are TRBV7-9 and TRBJ1-4; D unclear. The CDR3 totals 15 residues. V lost 6 bases to trimming and J lost 8 bases, with 19 bases between them. CDR1 is SEHNR and CDR2 is FQNEAQ in the germline V gene (reference sequence). The CDR3 DNA follows: TGTGCCAGCAGGCCACCGGGTCTCAGCGGGGAAAAACTGTTTTTT. It specifies CASRPPGLSGEKLFF.

This clone showed up just once. The CDR3 is CASSKKDTKNEQYF. DNA for the CDR3: TGTGCCAGCAGCAAAAAGGACACGAAAAACGAGCAGTACTTC. V is TRBV21-1 and J is TRBJ2-7; the D call in the table, TRBD1, was not verified against the DNA. TRBV21-1 is noted as a pseudogene. This CDR3 spans 14 amino acids.

The chain carries TRBV13 and TRBJ1-3, with unresolved D. Germline loops: CDR1 PRHDT, CDR2 FYEKMQ (reference sequence). This CDR3 comprises 14 residues. V was shortened by 4 bases and J by 4 bases, with 11 bases between the two germline ends. This CDR3 reads CASSSSLPGNTIYF. The CDR3 DNA sequence: TGTGCCAGCAGCTCCTCCCTCCCCGGAAACACCATATATTTT. The full variable domain, its missing parts supplied by reference TRBV13 and TRBJ1-3, is AAGVIQSPRHLIKEKRETATLKCYPIPRHDTVYWYQQGPGQDPQFLISFYEKMQSDKGSIPDRFSAQQFSDYHSELNMSSLELGDSALYFCASSSSLPGNTIYFGEGSWLTVV.

V gene TRBV6-1 combines with J gene TRBJ1-1; D is uncertain. CDR3 length: 14 amino acids. The V gene lost 7 bases and the J gene lost 2 bases, with 14 bases spanning the gap. Germline assignment: CDR1 MNHNS and CDR2 SASEGT. The CDR3 nucleotides read TGTGCCAGCACTTCCGGGAGGGCAAACACTGAAGCTTTCTTT. Protein sequence: CASTSGRANTEAFF.

This clone was observed a few times. V usage is TRBV6-2 or TRBV6-3 and J usage is TRBJ1-5; D ambiguous. Germline loops: CDR1 MNHEY, CDR2 SVGEGT. This CDR3 spans 12 amino acids. V lost 0 bases to trimming and J lost 8 bases, with 5 bases between them. CDR3 protein: CASSYSLEPQHF. DNA of the CDR3: TGTGCCAGCAGTTACTCGCTCGAGCCCCAGCATTTT.

The DNA for the CDR3 is TGTGCCAGCGGATCCTTCCGGGGACGCACAGATACGCAGTATTTT. As protein: CASGSFRGRTDTQYF. This chain connects TRBV6-5 to TRBJ2-3; D could derive from TRBD1 or TRBD2 (5 bases each). The ends were cut back, 8 bases at V and 1 base at J, with 16 bases in the middle. The germline CDR1 and CDR2 sequences are MNHEY and SVGAGI. This CDR3 region has 15 residues.

V usage is TRBV5-1 and J usage is TRBJ1-5; D perhaps matches TRBD1 (5 bases). V was trimmed by 4 bases and J by 6 bases, leaving 14 bases between them. In germline, CDR1 is SGHRS, CDR2 YFSETQ. The CDR3 extends over 14 amino acids. The CDR3 protein is CASSPGNEGQPQHF. CDR3 DNA sequence: TGCGCCAGCAGCCCAGGGAACGAGGGTCAGCCCCAGCATTTT.

This chain links TRBV4-2 with TRBJ1-2; 7 bases align to TRBD1. Germline CDR1 and CDR2: LGHNA and YNFKEQ. This CDR3 has 19 amino acids. V gave up 0 bases and J gave up 5 bases; unmatched junction bases: 18. The CDR3 DNA sequence: TGTGCCAGCAGCCAAGAGCTTAGCCTTACAGGGGTTCAGGGATATGGCTACACCTTC. Protein sequence: CASSQELSLTGVQGYGYTF.

This chain connects TRBV11-2 to TRBJ2-2; D not resolved. Germline CDR1 reads SGHAT; CDR2 reads FQNNGV. The CDR3 has 16 residues. V was shortened by 0 bases and J by 4 bases, with 12 bases between the two germline ends. The CDR3, as DNA: TGTGCCAGCAGCTTAGAGGTCCATCCCCCCACCGGGGAGCTGTTTTTT. Translating it yields CASSLEVHPPTGELFF.

The gene calls are TRBV12-5 and TRBJ2-2, with D uncertain. V dropped 3 bases and J dropped 7 bases, with 0 bases sitting between them. The germline V gene has CDR1 LGHNT and CDR2 FRNRAP. The CDR3 totals 10 residues. The CDR3 nucleotides read TGTGCTAGTGGTTTCGGGGAGCTGTTTTTT. Amino acid sequence: CASGFGELFF.

The V gene is TRBV2, the J gene TRBJ1-2; 10 positions agree with TRBD1. Per the germline V gene, CDR1 is SNHLY and CDR2 is FYNNEI. The CDR3 runs 13 residues. V dropped 5 bases and J dropped 7; count of bases not matched to a gene: 4. This chain's CDR3 is CASSRQGAGGYTF. Written as DNA, the CDR3 is TGTGCCAGCAGTCGACAGGGGGCGGGTGGCTACACCTTC.

The V and J genes are TRBV6-5 and TRBJ1-5; 9 nucleotides align to TRBD1. Trimming took 8 bases from V and 4 from J; bases not matched to a gene: 3. CDR1 MNHEY and CDR2 SVGAGI come from the germline V gene. This CDR3 is 13 amino acids long. The CDR3 sequence: CASGDRENQPQHF. The DNA of the CDR3 is TGTGCCAGCGGGGACAGGGAAAATCAGCCCCAGCATTTT.

CDR3: CALSRRQSNTEAFF. In DNA form, the CDR3 reads TGTGCCCTGTCTCGGCGGCAGTCGAATACTGAAGCTTTCTTT. V is TRBV28 and J is TRBJ1-1; no clear D. This CDR3 has 14 amino acids. The germline V and J ends were trimmed by 11 bases and 5 bases, with 21 bases remaining between them. The germline gives CDR1 MDHEN, CDR2 SYDVKM.

V usage is TRBV9 and J usage is TRBJ2-1; TRBD2 aligns across 12 bases. The CDR3 sequence is 16 residues long. The V and J ends lost 3 bases and 6 bases, in that order; junction bases with no gene match: 7. Germline CDR1 reads SGDLS; CDR2 reads YYNGEE. The CDR3 spells CASSAPLAGGTNEQFF. The CDR3, as DNA: TGTGCCAGCAGCGCCCCACTAGCGGGGGGAACCAATGAGCAGTTCTTC.

The chain recombines TRBV7-3 with TRBJ1-2, with D maybe TRBD1 (6 bases). Germline V gives CDR1 SGHTA, CDR2 FQGTGA. The CDR3 loop spans 16 amino acids. V was clipped by 11 bases and J by 4 bases, with 26 bases between them. The CDR3 nucleotides are TGTGCCGTCCGAACGGGACCGACCAAAGGGGGCTATGGCTACACCTTC. This codes for CAVRTGPTKGGYGYTF.

This chain links TRBV2 with TRBJ2-7; tentative D call: TRBD1 (6 bases). V was cut by 5 bases and J by 1 base, with 12 bases left in between. CDR3 length: 14 residues. The germline CDR1 and CDR2 sequences are SNHLY and FYNNEI. CDR3 protein: CASSYQGQSYEQYF. The CDR3 bases are TGTGCCAGCAGTTATCAAGGACAGTCCTACGAGCAGTACTTC.